The 28 T cell receptor beta chains reported below all come from one sample, sequenced in a study of CD8 T cells in Susac syndrome. Reverse transcription of about 0.45 to 1 ug RNA was carried out with random hexamers. TCRdb fed the immunoSEQ multiplex PCR reads into MiXCR, producing one record per CDR3 protein. Here the sample spans around 190,000 distinct CDR3 sequences, 94% being singletons. The sequencing input was CD4+ T cells from PBMCs. These TCRs come from a human donor with Susac syndrome.

The chain employs TRBV20-1 and TRBJ2-7; D remains unclear. Trimming took off 3 bases at V and 0 bases at J, with 12 bases between the two ends. Germline V gene sequence: CDR1 DFQATT, CDR2 SNEGSKA (reference sequence). The CDR3 totals 14 residues. CDR3 coding DNA: TGCAGTGCTAGGGATACTACGAGCTCCTACGAGCAGTACTTC. This codes for CSARDTTSSYEQYF.

The chain couples TRBV2 to TRBJ2-5, with 7 bases that match TRBD2. CDR1 is SNHLY, CDR2 FYNNEI, per germline. The CDR3 contains 14 residues. Germline trimming cut 11 bases from V and 6 bases from J; bases unmatched to any gene: 15. CDR3 amino acids: CALGASGRRKTQYF. As DNA, the CDR3 is TGTGCCCTTGGGGCTAGCGGACGACGTAAGACCCAGTACTTC.

This chain joins TRBV12-3 or TRBV12-4 and TRBJ1-5, with 11 bases matching TRBD1. V was clipped by 5 bases and J by 5 bases; unmatched bases: 2. This CDR3 has 14 residues. This CDR3 is CASSAGQGDQPQHF. The CDR3 DNA sequence: TGTGCCAGCAGTGCGGGACAGGGGGATCAGCCCCAGCATTTT.

CDR3 amino acids: CSARTSSSYNEQFF. For the CDR3, the DNA is TGCAGTGCAAGGACAAGCAGCTCCTACAATGAGCAGTTCTTC. The chain links TRBV20-1 to TRBJ2-1; a weak D match, TRBD1 (5 bases). The CDR3 consists of 14 residues. V was cut by 6 bases and J by 0 bases, with 12 bases left in between. CDR1 and CDR2 from the germline V gene are DFQATT and SNEGSKA (reference sequence).

The V call is TRBV7-2, the J call TRBJ2-1; D remains unclear. Germline CDR1 is SGHTA and CDR2 is FQGNSA. V was pared by 1 base and J by 0 bases, with 7 bases between. The CDR3 contains 15 residues. CDR3 protein: CASSLVLSSYNEQFF. CDR3 nucleotides: TGTGCCAGCAGCTTAGTCCTCAGCTCCTACAATGAGCAGTTCTTC.

The chain employs TRBV29-1 and TRBJ2-5; no clear D. CDR3 length equals 10 residues. The V gene's germline CDR1 is SQVTM and CDR2 ANQGSEA. V was pared by 6 bases and J by 1 base, with 3 bases between. The DNA of the CDR3 is TGCAGCGTGGGCCAAGAGACCCAGTACTTC. The encoded protein is CSVGQETQYF.

The chain employs TRBV18 and TRBJ2-4, with D maybe TRBD1 (7 bases). Looked up from germline, CDR1 is KGHSH and CDR2 is LQKENI. The germline V and J ends were trimmed by 3 bases and 6 bases, with 21 bases remaining between them. CDR3 length: 17 amino acids. The CDR3: CASSPRSSSQGGNIQYF. The CDR3 DNA sequence: TGTGCCAGCTCACCCCGGTCCTCCTCTCAGGGGGGAAACATTCAGTACTTC.

This clonotype came up once. J is TRBJ2-1 and V is TRBV5-4, with D possibly being TRBD2 (6 bases). V was trimmed by 2 bases and J by 4 bases, leaving 13 bases between them. The CDR3 totals 15 residues. CDR1 and CDR2 (germline): SGHNT, YYREEE (reference sequence). The CDR3: CASSLDHGGYNEQFF. CDR3 sequence (DNA): TGTGCCAGCAGCTTAGACCACGGGGGATACAATGAGCAGTTCTTC.

The chain links TRBV7-2 to TRBJ2-5; D not resolved. Germline CDR1 and CDR2: SGHTA and FQGNSA. This CDR3 comprises 13 residues. Trimming removed 1 base at V and 8 bases at J, with 11 bases between. CDR3 protein: CASSLESVGTQYF. In nucleotides, the CDR3 is TGTGCCAGCAGCTTAGAGTCGGTGGGCACCCAGTACTTC.

This chain joins TRBV9 and TRBJ2-1, with TRBD1 as a possible D gene (5 bases). The germline CDR1 and CDR2 sequences are SGDLS and YYNGEE. Trimming left V 1 base short and J 5 bases short, with 13 bases between. The CDR3 covers 15 residues. DNA of the CDR3: TGTGCCAGCAGCGTAAGGGGCGGCCCCAACAATGAGCAGTTCTTC. This translates into CASSVRGGPNNEQFF.

The chain carries TRBV20-1 and TRBJ1-2, with D uncertain. Per germline, CDR1 DFQATT and CDR2 SNEGSKA (reference sequence). The CDR3 runs to 11 residues. The V gene lost 0 bases and the J gene lost 6 bases, with 5 bases spanning the gap. CDR3 amino acids: CSARERDGYTF. The CDR3 coding sequence is TGCAGTGCTAGAGAACGGGATGGCTACACCTTC.

CDR3 coding DNA: TGCAGTGCTAGAGTAGCGGGGGCGCGGGACACCATATATTTT. It codes for CSARVAGARDTIYF. The V call is TRBV20-1, the J call TRBJ1-3; D perhaps matches TRBD1 (6 bases). The CDR3 runs 14 residues. The germline V gene has CDR1 DFQATT and CDR2 SNEGSKA (reference sequence). With 1 base removed from V and 8 bases from J, the gap between germline ends came to 15 bases.

This chain uses TRBV6-1 with TRBJ2-6; TRBD1 aligns across 8 bases. V lost 8 bases, J lost 0 bases, and 6 bases stayed unmatched. This CDR3 region has 16 residues. Germline CDR1 and CDR2: MNHNS and SASEGT. The DNA for the CDR3 is TGTGCCAGCCGCCCAGGGGGCGCCTCTGGGGCCAACGTCCTGACTTTC. As protein: CASRPGGASGANVLTF.

The genes are TRBV5-6 and TRBJ1-5; D is possibly TRBD1 (6 bases). Between the trimmed V and J ends, which lost 6 bases and 0 bases, there was a span of 22 bases. This CDR3 comprises 18 residues. Per germline, CDR1 SGHDT and CDR2 YYEEEE. The CDR3 sequence is CASTSDGGSRDSNQPQHF. In nucleotides, the CDR3 is TGTGCCAGCACTTCCGACGGGGGCTCCCGTGATAGCAATCAGCCCCAGCATTTT.

This rearrangement joins TRBV2 to TRBJ1-2; 8 bases line up with TRBD1. The CDR3 consists of 12 residues. Germline V gives CDR1 SNHLY, CDR2 FYNNEI. V was clipped by 7 bases and J by 7 bases; unmatched bases: 5. As DNA, the CDR3 is TGTGCCAGCAAGGACAGGGCCCCTGGCTACACCTTC. It specifies CASKDRAPGYTF.

The rearrangement links TRBV20-1 to TRBJ2-3; maybe TRBD1 (6 bases). The V gene lost 7 bases and the J gene lost 3 bases, with 14 bases spanning the gap. The germline gives CDR1 DFQATT, CDR2 SNEGSKA (reference sequence). The CDR3 extends over 13 amino acids. The CDR3 here is CSVPGEQTDTQYF. As DNA, the CDR3 is TGCAGTGTTCCAGGGGAGCAGACAGATACGCAGTATTTT.

In its sample, this clonotype was seen a few times. V and J are TRBV4-3 and TRBJ2-6; unclear D gene. There are 18 residues in the CDR3. V was cut by 0 bases and J by 2 bases, with 14 bases left in between. Germline CDR1 and CDR2: LGHNA and YSLEER. The CDR3 DNA is TGCGCCAGCAGCCAAGATTTTGGGGTACACCCTGGGGCCAACGTCCTGACTTTC. It codes for CASSQDFGVHPGANVLTF.

The rearrangement uses TRBV5-1 and TRBJ1-1; the D gene is possibly TRBD1 (5 bases). Germline CDR1 reads SGHRS; CDR2 reads YFSETQ. V lost 0 bases and J 3 bases, leaving 15 bases between the germline ends. This CDR3 has 16 residues. The CDR3 DNA is TGCGCCAGCAGCTTGGCACCAAGAACAGGCGACACTGAAGCTTTCTTT. Amino acid sequence: CASSLAPRTGDTEAFF.

V usage is TRBV9 and J usage is TRBJ1-5, with 8 nucleotides matching TRBD1. V gave up 4 bases and J gave up 2 bases; unmatched junction bases: 5. This CDR3 has 15 residues. Germline CDR1 reads SGDLS; CDR2 reads YYNGEE. CDR3 nucleotide sequence: TGTGCCAGCAGCTCAGGGGGCAAGGGCAATCAGCCCCAGCATTTT. Translation: CASSSGGKGNQPQHF.

The V and J genes are TRBV15 and TRBJ2-7, with 10 positions matching TRBD2. V was pared by 1 base and J by 2 bases, with 8 bases of the junction left unmatched. CDR3 length: 17 residues. CDR1 is LNHNV and CDR2 is YYDKDF in the germline V gene (reference sequence). CDR3 sequence (DNA): TGTGCCACCAGCAGAGGGGGGACTAGCGTGGGGACCTACGAGCAGTACTTC. Its protein is CATSRGGTSVGTYEQYF.

The V gene is TRBV2, the J gene TRBJ1-2, with D tentatively TRBD1 (6 bases). Germline V gene lookup returns CDR1 SNHLY and CDR2 FYNNEI. V gave up 4 bases and J gave up 6 bases, with 15 bases separating them. The CDR3 consists of 14 residues. The CDR3 DNA reads TGTGCCAGCAGTGGGCTGGGGGGCTTGGATGGCTACACCTTC. Translating it yields CASSGLGGLDGYTF.

The V gene is TRBV7-9, the J gene TRBJ1-2, with a weak D call TRBD1 (5 bases). The CDR3 covers 15 residues. The germline CDR1 and CDR2 sequences are SEHNR and FQNEAQ (reference sequence). V lost 0 bases and J 2 bases, leaving 10 bases between the germline ends. This chain's CDR3 is CASSLARGGNYGYTF. In DNA form, the CDR3 reads TGTGCCAGCAGCTTAGCACGGGGCGGGAACTATGGCTACACCTTC.

The chain links TRBV5-1 to TRBJ2-5, with 10 bases identical to TRBD1. CDR1 and CDR2 from the germline V gene are SGHRS and YFSETQ. The V segment lost 2 bases and the J segment 7 bases; nucleotides outside the gene matches: 8. CDR3 length: 15 amino acids. CDR3: CASSLTGTGVGTQYF. The CDR3 nucleotides read TGCGCCAGCAGCTTAACCGGGACAGGGGTAGGGACCCAGTACTTC.

The table lists this clonotype with a count of one. This chain joins TRBV7-2 and TRBJ1-2; tentatively, D is TRBD1 (5 bases). Germline V gene sequence: CDR1 SGHTA, CDR2 FQGNSA. The V and J ends lost 2 bases and 8 bases respectively, with 15 bases between them. The CDR3 sequence is 14 residues long. The CDR3 reads CASSLMSWGEGYTF. In nucleotides, the CDR3 is TGTGCCAGCAGCTTAATGTCTTGGGGGGAAGGCTACACCTTC.

The chain is built from TRBV3-1 and TRBJ2-1, with 8 bases lining up with TRBD1. In germline, CDR1 is LGHDT, CDR2 YNNKEL (reference sequence). The CDR3 has 15 amino acids. Germline trimming cut 3 bases from V and 7 bases from J; bases unmatched to any gene: 8. CDR3 bases: TGTGCCAGCAGCCATGGTGGGACAGGCGTTAATGAGCAGTTCTTC. Its translation is CASSHGGTGVNEQFF.

This clonotype occurred once. The rearrangement uses TRBV10-3 and TRBJ2-7, with D perhaps matching TRBD2 (6 bases). Germline V gives CDR1 ENHRY, CDR2 SYGVKD. V shed 7 bases and J shed 3 bases, with 10 bases lying between them. The length of the CDR3 is 12 residues. The CDR3 spells CAIKVGGYEQYF. CDR3 in DNA: TGTGCCATCAAGGTGGGAGGCTACGAGCAGTACTTC.

The chain couples TRBV4-3 to TRBJ2-1; a weak D match, TRBD2 (6 bases). Trimming shortened V by 1 base and J by 6 bases, and 10 bases separated the two germline ends. The CDR3 sequence is 14 residues long. CDR1 and CDR2 from the germline V gene are LGHNA and YSLEER. The CDR3 is CASSQAGESNEQFF. CDR3 in DNA: TGCGCCAGCAGCCAAGCGGGGGAGTCCAATGAGCAGTTCTTC.

The chain uses TRBV5-1 and TRBJ2-5; D is unresolved. This CDR3 is built from 12 residues. Per germline, CDR1 SGHRS and CDR2 YFSETQ. The V end was cut by 7 bases, the J end by 5 bases, with 12 bases between. CDR3 in DNA: TGCGCCAGCTACCAACATCGGGAGACCCAGTACTTC. This gives the protein CASYQHRETQYF.